This T cell receptor beta chain was identified during a study of lymphopenia after photon versus proton radiotherapy. Study outcomes and limitations: Only patients who died were analyzed for survival; proton advantage is unproven. Post-nadir TCR diversity decline inversely tracked overall survival among those who died. Post-nadir diversity loss with photons came from oligoclonal expansion, particularly CD8+ Temra cells. Photon-treated patients lost naive T cells and TCR diversity; proton-treated stayed stable.

Concerning this clone itself: As yet, its antigen is unknown.

Germline-derived CDR1 and CDR2 are SGHNT and YYREEE (reference sequence). The CDR3 sequence is 16 residues long. J lost 4 bases, V lost 1 base, and 7 bases had no gene match. Produced via immunoSEQ multiplex PCR; TCRdb's table is partial and in-frame only. The data show tens of thousands of clones, more than 90% seen once. V gene TRBV5-4 combines with J gene TRBJ2-7, with 11 positions matching TRBD2. The sequenced sample was peripheral blood, obtained from a patient treated with photon-based radiotherapy. The source is a woman in her thirties or forties with cholangiocarcinoma. In DNA form, the CDR3 reads TGTGCCAGCAGCTTGTCACTAGCGGGGGCCAGGTACGAGCAGTACTTC. It yields the protein CASSLSLAGARYEQYF.